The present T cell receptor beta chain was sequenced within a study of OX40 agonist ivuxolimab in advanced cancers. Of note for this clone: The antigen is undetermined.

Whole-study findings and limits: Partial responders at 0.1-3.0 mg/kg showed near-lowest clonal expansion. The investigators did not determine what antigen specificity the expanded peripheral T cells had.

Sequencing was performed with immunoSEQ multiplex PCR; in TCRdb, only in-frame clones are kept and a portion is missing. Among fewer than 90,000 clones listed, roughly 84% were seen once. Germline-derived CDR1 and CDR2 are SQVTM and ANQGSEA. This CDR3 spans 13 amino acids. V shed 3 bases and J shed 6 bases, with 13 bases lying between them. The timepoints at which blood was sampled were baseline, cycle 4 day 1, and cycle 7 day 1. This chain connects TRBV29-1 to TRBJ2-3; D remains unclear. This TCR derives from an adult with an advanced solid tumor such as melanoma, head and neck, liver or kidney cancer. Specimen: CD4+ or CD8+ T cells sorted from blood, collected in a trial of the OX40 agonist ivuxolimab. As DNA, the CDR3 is TGCAGCGTTGATGGAACAAGAGACGATACGCAGTATTTT. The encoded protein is CSVDGTRDDTQYF.